This T cell receptor (beta chain) was found in a study of shared clonotypes between healthy human individuals. Study context: The plates for each donor numbered three CD4 naive, three CD4 memory, two CD8 naive and one CD8 memory.

Whole-study results and caveats: Sequencing depth was expected to affect clonotype sharing among donors. Approximately 4.6% of naive CD4 clonotypes were shared across four donors.

Naive CD8 cells, CD45RO-negative and positively selected for CCR7, excluded terminally differentiated effector memory CD45RA+ cells. Healthy and HIV-negative, the adult donors had no recent acute infections or vaccinations. The CDR3 is 16 amino acids. Germline trimming cut 5 bases from V and 5 bases from J; bases unmatched to any gene: 14. Germline values: CDR1 SEHNR, CDR2 FQNEAQ (reference sequence). About this clone itself: Its antigen is not identified.

Measured with immunoSEQ multiplex PCR; TCRdb has only the in-frame clones, and not every one. The data contain about 2.1 million clones, roughly 91% of them singletons. The receptor comes from a man aged 18 to 29 in good health. Some clones in this sample may be carry-over from other donors' samples. Sequencing was carried out using naive CD8+ T cells from PBMCs. The rearrangement uses TRBV7-9 and TRBJ1-2, with 7 positions matching TRBD1. For the CDR3, the DNA is TGTGCCAGCAGCACGTCAGGGGGACTTATTTGGTATGGCTACACCTTC. Translating it yields CASSTSGGLIWYGYTF.